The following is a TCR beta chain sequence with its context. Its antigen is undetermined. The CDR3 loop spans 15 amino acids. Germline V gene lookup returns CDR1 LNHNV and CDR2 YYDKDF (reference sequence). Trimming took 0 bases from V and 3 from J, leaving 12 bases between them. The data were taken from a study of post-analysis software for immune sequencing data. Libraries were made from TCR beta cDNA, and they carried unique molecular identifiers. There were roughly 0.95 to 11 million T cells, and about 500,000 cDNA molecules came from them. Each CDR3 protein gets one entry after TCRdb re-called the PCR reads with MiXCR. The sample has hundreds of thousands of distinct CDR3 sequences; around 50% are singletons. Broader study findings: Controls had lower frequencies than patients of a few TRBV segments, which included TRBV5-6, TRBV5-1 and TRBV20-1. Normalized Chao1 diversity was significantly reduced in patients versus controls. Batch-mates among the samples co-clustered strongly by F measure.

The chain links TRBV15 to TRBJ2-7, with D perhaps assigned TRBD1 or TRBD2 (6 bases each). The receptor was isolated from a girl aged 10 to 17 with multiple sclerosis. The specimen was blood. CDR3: CATSRDSGAVYEQYF. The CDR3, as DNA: TGTGCCACCAGCAGAGATTCGGGGGCAGTCTACGAGCAGTACTTC. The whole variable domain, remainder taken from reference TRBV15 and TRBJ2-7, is DAMVIQNPRYQVTQFGKPVTLSCSQTLNHNVMYWYQQKSSQAPKLLFHYYDKDFNNEADTPDNFQSRRPNTSFCFLDIRSPGLGDTAMYLCATSRDSGAVYEQYFGPGTRLTVT.